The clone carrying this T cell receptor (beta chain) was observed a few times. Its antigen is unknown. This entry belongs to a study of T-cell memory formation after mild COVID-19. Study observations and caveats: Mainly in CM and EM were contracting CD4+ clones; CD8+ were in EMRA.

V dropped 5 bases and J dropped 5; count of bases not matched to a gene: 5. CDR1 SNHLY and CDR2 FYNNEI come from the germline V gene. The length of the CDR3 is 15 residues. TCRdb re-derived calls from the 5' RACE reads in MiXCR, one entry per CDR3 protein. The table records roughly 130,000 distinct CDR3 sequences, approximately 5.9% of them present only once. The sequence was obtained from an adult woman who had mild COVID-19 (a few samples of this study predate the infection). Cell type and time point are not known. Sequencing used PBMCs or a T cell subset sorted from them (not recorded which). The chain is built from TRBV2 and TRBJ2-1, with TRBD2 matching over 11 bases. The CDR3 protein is CASSKGTSGDNEQFF. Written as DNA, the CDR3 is TGTGCCAGCAGTAAAGGGACTAGCGGTGACAATGAGCAGTTCTTC.